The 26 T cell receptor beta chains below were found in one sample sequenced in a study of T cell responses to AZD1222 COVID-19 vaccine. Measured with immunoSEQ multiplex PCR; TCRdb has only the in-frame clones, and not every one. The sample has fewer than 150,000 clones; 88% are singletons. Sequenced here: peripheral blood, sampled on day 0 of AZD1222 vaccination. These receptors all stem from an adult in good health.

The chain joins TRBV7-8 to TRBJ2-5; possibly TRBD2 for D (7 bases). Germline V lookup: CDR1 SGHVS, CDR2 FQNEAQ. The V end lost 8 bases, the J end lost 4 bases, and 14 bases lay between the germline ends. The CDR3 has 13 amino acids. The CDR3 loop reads CASGGGSGETQYF. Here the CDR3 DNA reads TGTGCCAGCGGGGGGGGCTCGGGAGAGACCCAGTACTTC.

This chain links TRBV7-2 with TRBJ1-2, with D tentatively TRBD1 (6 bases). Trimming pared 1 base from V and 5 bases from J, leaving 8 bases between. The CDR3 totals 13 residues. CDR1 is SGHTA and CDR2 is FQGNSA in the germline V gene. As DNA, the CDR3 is TGTGCCAGCAGCTTAGACAGGGATTATGGCTACACCTTC. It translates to CASSLDRDYGYTF.

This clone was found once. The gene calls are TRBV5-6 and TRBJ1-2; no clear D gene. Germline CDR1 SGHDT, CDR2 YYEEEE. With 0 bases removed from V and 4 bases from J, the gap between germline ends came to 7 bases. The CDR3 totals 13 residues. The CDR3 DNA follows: TGTGCCAGCAGCTTGGGGGCAGGCTATGGCTACACCTTC. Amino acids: CASSLGAGYGYTF.

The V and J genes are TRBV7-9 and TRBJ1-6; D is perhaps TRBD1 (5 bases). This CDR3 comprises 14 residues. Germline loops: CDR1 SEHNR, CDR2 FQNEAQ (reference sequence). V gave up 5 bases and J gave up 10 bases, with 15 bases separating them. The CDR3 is CASSHAGVGSPLHF. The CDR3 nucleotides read TGTGCCAGCAGCCATGCGGGGGTAGGATCACCCCTCCACTTT.

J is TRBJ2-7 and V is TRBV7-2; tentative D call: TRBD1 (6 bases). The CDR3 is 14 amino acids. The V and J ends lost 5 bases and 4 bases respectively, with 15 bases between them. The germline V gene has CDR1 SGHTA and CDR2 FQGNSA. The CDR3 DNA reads TGTGCCAGCAGCCCCCGACAGGTAATTTACGAGCAGTACTTC. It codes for CASSPRQVIYEQYF.

The CDR3 loop is CASSLSDGPVVGYTF. The DNA for the CDR3 is TGTGCCAGCAGTTTATCTGACGGTCCTGTGGTTGGCTACACCTTC. The chain links TRBV27 to TRBJ1-2, with D uncertain. V lost 0 bases, J lost 7 bases, and 15 bases lay in between. Looked up from germline, CDR1 is MNHEY and CDR2 is SMNVEV (reference sequence). The CDR3 totals 15 residues.

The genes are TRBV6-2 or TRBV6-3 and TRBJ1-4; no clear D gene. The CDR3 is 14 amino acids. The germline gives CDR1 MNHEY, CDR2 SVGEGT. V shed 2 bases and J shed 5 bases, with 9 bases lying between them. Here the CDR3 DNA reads TGTGCCAGCAGTTACGGCCAGGCCAATGAAAAACTGTTTTTT. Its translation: CASSYGQANEKLFF.

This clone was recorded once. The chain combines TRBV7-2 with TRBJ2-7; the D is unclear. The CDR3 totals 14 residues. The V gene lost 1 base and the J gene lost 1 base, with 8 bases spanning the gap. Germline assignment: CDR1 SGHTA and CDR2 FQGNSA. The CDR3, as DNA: TGTGCCAGCAGCTTAGGTGGGGAATCCTACGAGCAGTACTTC. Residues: CASSLGGESYEQYF.

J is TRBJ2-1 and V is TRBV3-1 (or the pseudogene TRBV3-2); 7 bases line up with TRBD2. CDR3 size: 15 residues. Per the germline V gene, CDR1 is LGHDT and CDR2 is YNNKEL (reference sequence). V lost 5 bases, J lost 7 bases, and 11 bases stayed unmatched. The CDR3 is CASSLGGGVRNEQFF. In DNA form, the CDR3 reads TGTGCCAGCAGCTTGGGGGGAGGGGTACGGAATGAGCAGTTCTTC.

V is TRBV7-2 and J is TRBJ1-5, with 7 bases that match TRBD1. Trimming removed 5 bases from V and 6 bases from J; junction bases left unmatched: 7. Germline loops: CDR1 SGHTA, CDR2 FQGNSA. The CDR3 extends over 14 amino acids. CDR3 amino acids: CASSIRGGPQPQHF. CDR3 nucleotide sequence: TGTGCCAGCAGCATCAGAGGGGGCCCTCAGCCCCAGCATTTT.

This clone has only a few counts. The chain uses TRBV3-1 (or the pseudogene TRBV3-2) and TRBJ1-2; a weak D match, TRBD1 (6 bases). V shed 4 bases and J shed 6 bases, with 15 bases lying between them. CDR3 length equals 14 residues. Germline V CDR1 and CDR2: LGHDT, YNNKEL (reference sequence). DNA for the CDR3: TGTGCCAGCAGCCTAACTTGGACAGAGAATGGCTACACCTTC. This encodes CASSLTWTENGYTF.

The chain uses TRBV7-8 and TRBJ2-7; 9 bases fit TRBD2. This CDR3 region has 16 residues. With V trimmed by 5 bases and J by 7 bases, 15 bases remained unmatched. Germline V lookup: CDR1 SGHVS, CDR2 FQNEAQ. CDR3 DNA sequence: TGTGCCAGCAGCAGGGCTAGCGGGGAAACGCCTTGGGAGCAGTACTTC. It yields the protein CASSRASGETPWEQYF.

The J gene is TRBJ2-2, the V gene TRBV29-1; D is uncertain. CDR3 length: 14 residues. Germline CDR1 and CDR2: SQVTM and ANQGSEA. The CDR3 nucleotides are TGCGGATCCAGGATGGGTGAGAACACCGGGGAGCTGTTTTTT. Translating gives CGSRMGENTGELFF.

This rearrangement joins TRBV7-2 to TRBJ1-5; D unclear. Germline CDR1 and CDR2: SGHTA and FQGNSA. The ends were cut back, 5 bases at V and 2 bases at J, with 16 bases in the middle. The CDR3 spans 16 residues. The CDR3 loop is CASSGGPGMGNQPQHF. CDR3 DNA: TGTGCCAGCAGCGGAGGGCCGGGAATGGGCAATCAGCCCCAGCATTTT.

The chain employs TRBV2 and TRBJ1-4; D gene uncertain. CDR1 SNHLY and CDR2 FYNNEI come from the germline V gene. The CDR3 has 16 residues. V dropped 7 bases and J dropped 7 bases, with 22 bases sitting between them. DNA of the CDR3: TGTGCCAGCACCGCCCTCGGATTAAGCTTAGGTGAAAAACTGTTTTTT. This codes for CASTALGLSLGEKLFF.

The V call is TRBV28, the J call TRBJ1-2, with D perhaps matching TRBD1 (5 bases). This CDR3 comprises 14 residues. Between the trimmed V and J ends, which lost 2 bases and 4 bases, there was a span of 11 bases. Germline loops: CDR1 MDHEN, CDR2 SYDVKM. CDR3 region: CASSLTRAVYGYTF. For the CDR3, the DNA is TGTGCCAGCAGTTTAACCAGGGCGGTCTATGGCTACACCTTC.

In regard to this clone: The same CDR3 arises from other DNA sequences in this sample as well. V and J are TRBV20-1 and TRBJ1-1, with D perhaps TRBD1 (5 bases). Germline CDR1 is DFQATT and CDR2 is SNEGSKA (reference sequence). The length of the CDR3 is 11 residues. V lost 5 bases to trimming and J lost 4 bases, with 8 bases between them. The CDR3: CSARGGTEAFF. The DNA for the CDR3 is TGCAGTGCTCGGGGCGGCACTGAAGCTTTCTTT.

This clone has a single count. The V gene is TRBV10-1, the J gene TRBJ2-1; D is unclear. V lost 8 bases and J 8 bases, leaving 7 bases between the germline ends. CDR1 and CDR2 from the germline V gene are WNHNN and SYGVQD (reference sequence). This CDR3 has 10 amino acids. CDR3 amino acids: CASGIYEQFF. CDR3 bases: TGCGCCAGCGGTATTTATGAGCAGTTCTTC.

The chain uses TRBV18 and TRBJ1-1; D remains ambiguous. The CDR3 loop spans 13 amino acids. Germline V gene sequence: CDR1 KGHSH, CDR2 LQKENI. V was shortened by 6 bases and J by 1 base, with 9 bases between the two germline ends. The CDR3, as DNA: TGTGCCAGCTCGAATGGAGAGAACACTGAAGCTTTCTTT. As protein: CASSNGENTEAFF.

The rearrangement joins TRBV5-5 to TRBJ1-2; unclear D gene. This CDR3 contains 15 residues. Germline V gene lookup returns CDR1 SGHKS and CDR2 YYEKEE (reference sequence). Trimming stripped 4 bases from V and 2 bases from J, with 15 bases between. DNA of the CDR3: TGTGCCAGCAGCCCCCACGGACCGGCGAACTATGGCTACACCTTC. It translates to CASSPHGPANYGYTF.

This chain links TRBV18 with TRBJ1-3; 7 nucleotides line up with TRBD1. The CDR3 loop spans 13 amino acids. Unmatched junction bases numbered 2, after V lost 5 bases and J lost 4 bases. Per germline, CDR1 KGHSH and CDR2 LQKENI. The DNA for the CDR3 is TGTGCCAGCTCAGAGGGACAGGGAAACACCATATATTTT. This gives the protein CASSEGQGNTIYF.

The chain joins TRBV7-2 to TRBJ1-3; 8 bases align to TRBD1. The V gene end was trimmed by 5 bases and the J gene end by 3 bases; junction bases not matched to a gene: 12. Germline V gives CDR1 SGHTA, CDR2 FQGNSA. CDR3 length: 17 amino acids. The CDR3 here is CASSPRGGQGLGNTIYF. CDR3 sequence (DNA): TGTGCCAGCAGCCCCAGGGGAGGACAGGGTCTTGGAAACACCATATATTTT.

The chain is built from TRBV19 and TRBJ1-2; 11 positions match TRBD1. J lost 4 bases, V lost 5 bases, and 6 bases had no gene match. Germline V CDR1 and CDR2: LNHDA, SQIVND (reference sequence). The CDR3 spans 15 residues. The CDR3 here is CASSSLDRGLYGYTF. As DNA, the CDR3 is TGTGCCAGTAGTTCCCTGGACAGGGGGCTCTATGGCTACACCTTC.

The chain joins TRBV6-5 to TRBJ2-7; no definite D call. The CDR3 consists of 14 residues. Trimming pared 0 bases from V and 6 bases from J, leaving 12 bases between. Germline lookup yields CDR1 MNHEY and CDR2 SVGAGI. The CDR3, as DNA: TGTGCCAGCAGTTACTCGACCTTACTCGGCGAGCAGTACTTC. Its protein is CASSYSTLLGEQYF.

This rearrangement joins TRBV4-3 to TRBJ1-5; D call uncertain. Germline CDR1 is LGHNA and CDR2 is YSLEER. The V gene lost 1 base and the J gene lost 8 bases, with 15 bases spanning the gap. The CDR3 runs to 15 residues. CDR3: CASSQGSTGKEPQHF. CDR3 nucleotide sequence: TGCGCCAGCAGCCAAGGATCGACTGGGAAGGAGCCCCAGCATTTT.

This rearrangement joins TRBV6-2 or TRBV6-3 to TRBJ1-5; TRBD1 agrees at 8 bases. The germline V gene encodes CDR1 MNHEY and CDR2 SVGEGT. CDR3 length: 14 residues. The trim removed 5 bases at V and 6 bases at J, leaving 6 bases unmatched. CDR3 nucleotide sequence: TGTGCCAGCAGTGGGACAGGCGGGACTCAGCCCCAGCATTTT. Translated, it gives CASSGTGGTQPQHF.